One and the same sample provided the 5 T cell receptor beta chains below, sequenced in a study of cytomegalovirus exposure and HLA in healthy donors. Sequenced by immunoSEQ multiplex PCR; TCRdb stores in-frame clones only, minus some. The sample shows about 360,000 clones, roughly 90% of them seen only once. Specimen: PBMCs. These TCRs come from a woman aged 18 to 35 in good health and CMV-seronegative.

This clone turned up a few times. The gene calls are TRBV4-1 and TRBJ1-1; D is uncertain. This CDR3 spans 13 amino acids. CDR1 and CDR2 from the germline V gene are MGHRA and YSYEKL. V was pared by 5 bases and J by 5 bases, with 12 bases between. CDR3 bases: TGCGCCAGCAGCGCCCGGGTGCGGACTGAAGCTTTCTTT. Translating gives CASSARVRTEAFF.

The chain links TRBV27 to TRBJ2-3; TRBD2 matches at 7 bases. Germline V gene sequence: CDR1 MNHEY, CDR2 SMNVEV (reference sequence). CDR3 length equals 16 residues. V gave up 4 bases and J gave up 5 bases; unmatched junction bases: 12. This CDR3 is CASSSILAGVVDTQYF. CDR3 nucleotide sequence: TGTGCCAGCAGTTCTATCCTTGCGGGAGTTGTAGATACGCAGTATTTT.

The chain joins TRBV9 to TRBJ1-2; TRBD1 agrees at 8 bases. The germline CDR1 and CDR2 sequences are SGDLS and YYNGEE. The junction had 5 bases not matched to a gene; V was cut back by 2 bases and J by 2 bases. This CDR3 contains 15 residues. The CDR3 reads CASSVSRTGNYGYTF. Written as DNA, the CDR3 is TGTGCCAGCAGCGTGTCCAGGACAGGGAACTATGGCTACACCTTC. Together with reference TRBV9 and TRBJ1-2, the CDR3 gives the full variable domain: DSGVTQTPKHLITATGQRVTLRCSPRSGDLSVYWYQQSLDQGLQFLIQYYNGEERAKGNILERFSAQQFPDLHSELNLSSLELGDSALYFCASSVSRTGNYGYTFGSGTRLTVV.

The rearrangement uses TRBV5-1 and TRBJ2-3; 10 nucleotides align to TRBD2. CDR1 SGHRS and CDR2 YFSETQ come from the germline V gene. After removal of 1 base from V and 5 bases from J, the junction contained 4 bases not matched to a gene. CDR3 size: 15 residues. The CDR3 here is CASSLSLAGVDTQYF. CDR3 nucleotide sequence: TGCGCCAGCAGCTTGTCCCTAGCGGGAGTAGATACGCAGTATTTT.

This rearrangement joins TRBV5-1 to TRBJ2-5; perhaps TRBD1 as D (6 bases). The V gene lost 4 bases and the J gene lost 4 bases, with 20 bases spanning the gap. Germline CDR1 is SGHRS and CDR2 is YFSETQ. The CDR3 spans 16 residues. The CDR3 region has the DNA TGCGCCAGCAGCCGGTCGTCGGGCAGGGGTCGAGAGACCCAGTACTTC. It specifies CASSRSSGRGRETQYF.